This T cell receptor beta chain was sequenced for a study of cytomegalovirus exposure and HLA in healthy donors. The study's findings and limits: The CMV antigen specificity of three CMV-associated chains was confirmed through in vitro analysis. When analyzed later, a missense DCLRE1C variant was found to be linked to TCR beta V- and J-gene trimming.

Donors likely had unrecorded immune exposures despite being nominally healthy when sampled. Trimming removed 3 bases from V and 0 bases from J; junction bases left unmatched: 8. The CDR3 is made up of 18 amino acids. The germline V gene has CDR1 KGHSH and CDR2 LQKENI. Note on this clone: Its antigen is unknown.

The PCR made use of 60 Vbeta and 13 Jbeta primers. Measured with immunoSEQ multiplex PCR; TCRdb has only the in-frame clones, and not every one. Recorded for this sample: approximately 100,000 clones. The J gene is TRBJ1-1, the V gene TRBV18; 12 bases match TRBD1. The clonotype originates from a man aged 50 to 60 in good health and CMV-seronegative. The sample consisted of PBMCs. The CDR3 sequence is CASSPPGTGGVMNTEAFF. In DNA, the CDR3 is TGTGCCAGCTCACCGCCCGGGACAGGGGGCGTAATGAACACTGAAGCTTTCTTT.